These 18 T cell receptor beta chains were sequenced from one sample in a study of CD8 T cells in Susac syndrome. Reverse transcription of about 0.45 to 1 ug RNA was carried out with random hexamers. MiXCR, applied by TCRdb to the immunoSEQ multiplex PCR reads, yields one record per CDR3 protein. The sample contains 95,000 to 150,000 distinct CDR3 sequences, under 96% of which appear only once. Sequenced material: CD4+ T cells from PBMCs. These receptors were taken from a human donor with Susac syndrome.

The genes are TRBV12-3 or TRBV12-4 and TRBJ1-1; D unclear. The CDR3 is 13 amino acids. The ends were cut back, 7 bases at V and 6 bases at J, with 15 bases in the middle. The CDR3, as DNA: TGTGCCAGCAAAAGTTTTCCGCCCCCTGAAGCTTTCTTT. Translating it yields CASKSFPPPEAFF.

This clonotype has only one observation. This chain uses TRBV9 with TRBJ1-1; 9 bases are shared with TRBD1. The junction had 11 bases not matched to a gene; V was cut back by 1 base and J by 4 bases. This CDR3 contains 17 residues. Germline assignment: CDR1 SGDLS and CDR2 YYNGEE. The CDR3 region is CASSVNPQGAKATEAFF. The CDR3 nucleotides read TGTGCCAGCAGCGTAAATCCACAGGGGGCGAAGGCCACTGAAGCTTTCTTT.

This clonotype turned up a few times. V gene TRBV5-4 combines with J gene TRBJ2-5; 8 nucleotides align to TRBD2. The J segment lost 3 bases and the V segment lost 1 base, leaving 2 bases of the junction unmatched. CDR1 is SGHNT, CDR2 YYREEE, per germline (reference sequence). This CDR3 contains 14 residues. CDR3 nucleotide sequence: TGTGCCAGCAGCTTGAAACTAGCGGAAGAGACCCAGTACTTC. Translated, it gives CASSLKLAEETQYF.

The chain joins TRBV19 to TRBJ2-1; the match to TRBD2 covers 9 bases. The CDR3 runs to 15 residues. CDR1 LNHDA and CDR2 SQIVND come from the germline V gene (reference sequence). The trim removed 8 bases at V and 2 bases at J, leaving 7 bases unmatched. CDR3 amino acids: CASRPSGTTYNEQFF. The DNA of the CDR3 is TGTGCCAGTCGTCCTAGCGGGACCACCTACAATGAGCAGTTCTTC.

The chain has TRBV3-1 and TRBJ2-1; possibly TRBD2 for D (6 bases). From germline, CDR1 is LGHDT and CDR2 YNNKEL (reference sequence). The CDR3 is 16 residues long. V was pared by 1 base and J by 4 bases, with 14 bases between. This CDR3 reads CASSQGGGTRYNEQFF. CDR3 coding DNA: TGTGCCAGCAGCCAAGGAGGAGGGACCCGATACAATGAGCAGTTCTTC.

The rearrangement joins TRBV20-1 to TRBJ1-2, with D possibly TRBD1 on 5 matching bases. Trimming removed 1 base at V and 4 bases at J, with 7 bases between. CDR3 length equals 12 residues. Per germline, CDR1 DFQATT and CDR2 SNEGSKA (reference sequence). The CDR3 nucleotides are TGCAGTGCTAGAGGACAGAGCTATGGCTACACCTTC. It specifies CSARGQSYGYTF.

J is TRBJ1-1 and V is TRBV5-1; D remains unclear. CDR1 and CDR2 from the germline V gene are SGHRS and YFSETQ. The CDR3 has 16 amino acids. Deletions cut 0 bases from V and 1 base from J, with 13 bases between. The CDR3 is CASSLEYGLPNTEAFF. Here the CDR3 DNA reads TGCGCCAGCAGCTTGGAGTATGGCCTACCGAACACTGAAGCTTTCTTT. Combining the CDR3 with reference TRBV5-1 and TRBJ1-1 gives the whole variable domain KAGVTQTPRYLIKTRGQQVTLSCSPISGHRSVSWYQQTPGQGLQFLFEYFSETQRNKGNFPGRFSGRQFSNSRSEMNVSTLELGDSALYLCASSLEYGLPNTEAFFGQGTRLTVV.

This chain connects TRBV12-3 or TRBV12-4 to TRBJ1-3, with D maybe TRBD1 (6 bases). The V and J ends lost 4 bases and 2 bases respectively, with 9 bases between them. The CDR3 totals 14 residues. This chain's CDR3 is CASSSRGAGNTIYF. The DNA for the CDR3 is TGTGCCAGCAGTTCCAGGGGAGCTGGAAACACCATATATTTT.

The rearrangement uses TRBV2 and TRBJ2-7, with TRBD2 matching 13 bases. The germline V gene encodes CDR1 SNHLY and CDR2 FYNNEI. J was trimmed by 2 bases and V by 4 bases; bases with no gene match: 5. The length of the CDR3 is 16 residues. The CDR3 loop reads CASSGGTSGTTYEQYF. The CDR3 nucleotides are TGTGCCAGCAGTGGGGGGACTAGCGGGACGACCTACGAGCAGTACTTC.

V gene TRBV6-5 combines with J gene TRBJ2-1; unclear D gene. In germline, CDR1 is MNHEY, CDR2 SVGAGI. This CDR3 comprises 15 residues. The V end was cut by 6 bases, the J end by 0 bases, with 12 bases between. The CDR3 region has the DNA TGTGCCAGCAGATCAGATCCCAGCTCCTACAATGAGCAGTTCTTC. It specifies CASRSDPSSYNEQFF.

In this sample, this clonotype turned up once. This rearrangement joins TRBV3-1 to TRBJ2-1, with TRBD1 matching 9 bases. The CDR3 extends over 16 amino acids. The trim removed 3 bases at V and 1 base at J, leaving 4 bases unmatched. CDR1 and CDR2 (germline): LGHDT, YNNKEL (reference sequence). DNA for the CDR3: TGTGCCAGCAGCCAGGGGGGGACAGGGTCCTACAATGAGCAGTTCTTC. Translating it yields CASSQGGTGSYNEQFF.

Here the CDR3 DNA reads TGTGCCAGCAGTCCGCCGGGGGTCGAGCAGTACTTC. Amino acids: CASSPPGVEQYF. This sequence joins TRBV6-2 or TRBV6-3 and TRBJ2-7; tentative D call: TRBD2 (6 bases). This CDR3 contains 12 residues. Trimming cost V 5 bases and J 6 bases, with 11 bases left between them. The germline gives CDR1 MNHEY, CDR2 SVGEGT.

This chain connects TRBV6-1 to TRBJ2-5, with 7 bases that match TRBD1. From germline, CDR1 is MNHNS and CDR2 SASEGT. Trimming at V came to 5 bases and at J to 7 bases, leaving 4 bases not matched to a gene. The CDR3 sequence is 12 residues long. The CDR3, as DNA: TGTGCCAGCAGTCCGACAGGGAGGACCCAGTACTTC. Protein sequence: CASSPTGRTQYF.

The V call is TRBV15, the J call TRBJ2-2; D remains ambiguous. The CDR3 is 12 residues long. Germline V gene sequence: CDR1 LNHNV, CDR2 YYDKDF (reference sequence). V was trimmed by 3 bases and J by 5 bases, leaving 4 bases between them. This chain's CDR3 is CATSSWTGELFF. The CDR3 DNA reads TGTGCCACCAGCAGTTGGACCGGGGAGCTGTTTTTT. Variable domain in full (rest from reference TRBV15 and TRBJ2-2): DAMVIQNPRYQVTQFGKPVTLSCSQTLNHNVMYWYQQKSSQAPKLLFHYYDKDFNNEADTPDNFQSRRPNTSFCFLDIRSPGLGDTAMYLCATSSWTGELFFGEGSRLTVL.

V usage is TRBV4-2 and J usage is TRBJ1-1; possible D gene TRBD1, 6 bases. CDR1 is LGHNA, CDR2 YNFKEQ, per germline. This CDR3 has 14 residues. Between the trimmed V and J ends, which lost 0 bases and 4 bases, there was a span of 9 bases. Written as DNA, the CDR3 is TGTGCCAGCAGCCAAGAAGGGGGGGCCACTGAAGCTTTCTTT. It yields the protein CASSQEGGATEAFF.

The count of this clonotype is one. The chain has TRBV7-2 and TRBJ2-5, with a weak D call TRBD2 (6 bases). The CDR3 is made up of 13 amino acids. The germline V gene encodes CDR1 SGHTA and CDR2 FQGNSA. The V and J ends lost 5 bases and 0 bases respectively, with 7 bases between them. The CDR3 sequence: CASSRGNQETQYF. As DNA, the CDR3 is TGTGCCAGCAGCCGCGGGAACCAAGAGACCCAGTACTTC.

The chain links TRBV20-1 to TRBJ2-7, with unresolved D. The CDR3 is 12 residues long. Trimming took off 1 base at V and 3 bases at J, with 7 bases between the two ends. Germline lookup yields CDR1 DFQATT and CDR2 SNEGSKA (reference sequence). Here the CDR3 reads CSARGPGYEQYF. CDR3 in DNA: TGCAGTGCTAGAGGTCCCGGCTACGAGCAGTACTTC.

The chain combines TRBV4-1 with TRBJ2-7, with D uncertain. The germline V and J ends were trimmed by 4 bases and 5 bases, with 12 bases remaining between them. Per germline, CDR1 MGHRA and CDR2 YSYEKL. CDR3 length: 13 amino acids. CDR3 protein: CASSPLPPHEQYF. The DNA of the CDR3 is TGCGCCAGCAGCCCCCTTCCCCCCCACGAGCAGTACTTC.